This TCR beta chain was found in a study of blood T cell repertoires in COVID-19. Study details: Sample material is recorded as cDNA or gDNA derived from T cells, B-cell-depleted T cells, or PBMCs.

Regarding this clone: This sample also contains other DNA sequences that code for the same CDR3.

Participants came from some 23 US areas, aged roughly 18 to 95 years. The study assigned cohorts using participant-reported clinical history. Cohort 3 recovery required two negative PCRs, clearance, or symptom resolution. Profiled with immunoSEQ multiplex PCR; TCRdb holds only in-frame clones, not every one. The sample shows hundreds of thousands of clones, 85% to 90% of them seen only once. The CDR3 has 13 amino acids. Germline V lookup: CDR1 LGHDT, CDR2 YNNKEL (reference sequence). Trimming took off 1 base at V and 6 bases at J, with 7 bases between the two ends. Input material: PBMCs or T cells enriched from blood (not recorded which). This receptor was obtained from a young man who had recovered from COVID-19. The gene calls are TRBV3-1 (or the pseudogene TRBV3-2) and TRBJ1-5; no clear D gene. The CDR3 loop reads CASSQGRGQPQHF. In nucleotides, the CDR3 is TGTGCCAGCAGCCAAGGGCGGGGTCAGCCCCAGCATTTT.